This T cell receptor (beta chain) was profiled in a study of blood T cell repertoires in COVID-19. Overall study context: Nucleic acid was either cDNA or gDNA, and it came from T cells, B-cell-depleted T cells, or PBMCs.

In the study's own analysis: Reference gene primer amplification gave nucleated cell count estimates. Assay used: immunoSEQ multiplex PCR; TCRdb lists only in-frame clones, some missing. V and J calls and clone size are as listed in that table; D and trimming were resolved from the DNA. The sample contains a few hundred thousand clones, roughly 87% of which appear only once. V was shortened by 3 bases and J by 7 bases, with 12 bases between the two germline ends. The CDR3 has 14 amino acids. Per germline, CDR1 LGHDT and CDR2 YNNKEL (reference sequence). The rearrangement links TRBV3-1 (or the pseudogene TRBV3-2) to TRBJ1-4; a possible D gene is TRBD1 (6 bases). Sequenced material: peripheral blood. The receptor was isolated from a human donor in a cohort sampled during active COVID-19. The CDR3 is CASSHPTTGEKLFF. The CDR3 DNA follows: TGTGCCAGCAGCCACCCTACGACAGGTGAAAAACTGTTTTTT.